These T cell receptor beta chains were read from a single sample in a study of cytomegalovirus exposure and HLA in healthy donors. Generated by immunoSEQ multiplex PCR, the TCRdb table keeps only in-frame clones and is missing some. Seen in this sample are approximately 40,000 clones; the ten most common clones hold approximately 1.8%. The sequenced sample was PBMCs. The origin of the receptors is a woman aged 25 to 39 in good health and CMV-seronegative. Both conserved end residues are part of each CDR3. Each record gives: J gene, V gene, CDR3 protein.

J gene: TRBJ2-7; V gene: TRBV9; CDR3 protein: CASSVATAGAYEQYF
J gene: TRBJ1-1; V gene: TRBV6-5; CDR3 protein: CASKGEYTEAFF
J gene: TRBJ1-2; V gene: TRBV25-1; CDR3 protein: CASSEPGQSGAHF
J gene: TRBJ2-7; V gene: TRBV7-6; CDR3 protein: CASSLTADRPYEQYF
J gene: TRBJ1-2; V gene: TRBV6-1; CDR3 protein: CASSAYSRYTF
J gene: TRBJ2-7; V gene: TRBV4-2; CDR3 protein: CASSLDYRGRYEQYF
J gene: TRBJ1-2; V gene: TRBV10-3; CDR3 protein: CAISEGTAPSYGYTF
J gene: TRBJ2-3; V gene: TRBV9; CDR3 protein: CASSVLEADTQYF
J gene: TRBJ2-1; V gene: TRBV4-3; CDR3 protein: CASSQRNPYNEQFF
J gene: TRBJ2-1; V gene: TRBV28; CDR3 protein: CASSTSGGRNEQFF
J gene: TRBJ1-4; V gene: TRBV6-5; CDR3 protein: CASSIQGRGGEKLFF
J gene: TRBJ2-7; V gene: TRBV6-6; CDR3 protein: CASSASGDPLYEQYF
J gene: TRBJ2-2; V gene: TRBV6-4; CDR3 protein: CASSDGRGNTGELFF
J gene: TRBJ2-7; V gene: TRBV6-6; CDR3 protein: CASSGTSEKNYEQYF
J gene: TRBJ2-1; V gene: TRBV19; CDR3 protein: CASSISGEPYNEQFF
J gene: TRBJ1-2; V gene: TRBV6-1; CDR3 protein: CASSLREGNYGYTF
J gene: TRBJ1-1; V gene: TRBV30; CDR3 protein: CAWSLGTGGMNTEAFF
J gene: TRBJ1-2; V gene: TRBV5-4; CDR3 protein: CASSPAGKPDGYTF
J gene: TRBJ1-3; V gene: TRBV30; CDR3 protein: CAFARRTGNTIYF
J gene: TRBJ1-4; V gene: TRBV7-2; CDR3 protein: CASSLEGRSEKLFF
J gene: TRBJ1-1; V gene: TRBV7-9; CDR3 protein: CASSSRGVGTEAFF
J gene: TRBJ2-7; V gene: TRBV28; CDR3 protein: CASGRQGSSYEQYF
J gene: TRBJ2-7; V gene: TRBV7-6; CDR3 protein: CASSLVTGATSEQYF
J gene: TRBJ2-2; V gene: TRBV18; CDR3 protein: CASSLLDANTGELFF
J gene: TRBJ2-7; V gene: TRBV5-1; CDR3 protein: CASRGRGQAYEQYF
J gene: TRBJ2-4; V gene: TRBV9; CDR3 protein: CASSPPSGGRNIQYF
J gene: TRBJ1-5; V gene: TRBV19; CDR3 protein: CASTYGPSGNGQPQHF
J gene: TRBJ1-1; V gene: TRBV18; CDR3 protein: CASSPRSRGVHTEAFF
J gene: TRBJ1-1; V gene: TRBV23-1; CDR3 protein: CASSHYARVMNTEAFF
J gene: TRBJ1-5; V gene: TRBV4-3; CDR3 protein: CASSQDFLGDQPQHF
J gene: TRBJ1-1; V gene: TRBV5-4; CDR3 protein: CASSSTLTGGNTEAFF
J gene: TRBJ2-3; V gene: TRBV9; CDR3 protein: CASSVRTGLSTDTQYF
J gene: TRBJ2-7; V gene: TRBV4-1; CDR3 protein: CASSQDYAGGSYEQYF
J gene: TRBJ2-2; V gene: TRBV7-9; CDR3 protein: CASSLTGELFF
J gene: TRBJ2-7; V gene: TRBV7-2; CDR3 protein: CASSRGGDEQYF
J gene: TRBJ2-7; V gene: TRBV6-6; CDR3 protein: CASSYSDRVPYEQYF
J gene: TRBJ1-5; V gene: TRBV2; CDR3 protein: CASTYDTAYQHQHF
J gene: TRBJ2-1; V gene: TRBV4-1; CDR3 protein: CASSQVGLAEYNEQFF
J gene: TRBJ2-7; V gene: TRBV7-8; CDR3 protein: CASSLFVRVTYEQYF
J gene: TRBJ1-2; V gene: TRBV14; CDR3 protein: CASSQIPGRGYTF
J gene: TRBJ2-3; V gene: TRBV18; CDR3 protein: CASSNSQGDTQYF
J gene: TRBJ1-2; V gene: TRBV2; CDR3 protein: CASSGIRERYGYTF
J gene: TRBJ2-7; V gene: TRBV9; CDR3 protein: CASSVVGAGLAEQYF
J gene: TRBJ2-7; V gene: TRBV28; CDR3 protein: CASSASSYEQYF
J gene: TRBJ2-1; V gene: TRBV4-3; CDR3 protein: CASSHVRGSQRGNEQFF
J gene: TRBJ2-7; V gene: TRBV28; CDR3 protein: CASSRAGTGWVYEQYF
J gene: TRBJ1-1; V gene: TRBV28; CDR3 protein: CASSPTEMWTVNTEAFF